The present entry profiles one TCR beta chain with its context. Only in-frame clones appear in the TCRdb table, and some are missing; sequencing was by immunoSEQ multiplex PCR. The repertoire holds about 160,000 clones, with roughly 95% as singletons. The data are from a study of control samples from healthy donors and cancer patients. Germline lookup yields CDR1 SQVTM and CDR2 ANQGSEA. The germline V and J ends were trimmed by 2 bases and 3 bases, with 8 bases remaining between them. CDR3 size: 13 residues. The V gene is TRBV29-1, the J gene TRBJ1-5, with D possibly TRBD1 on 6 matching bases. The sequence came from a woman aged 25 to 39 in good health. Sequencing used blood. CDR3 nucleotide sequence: TGCAGCGTTGAAATGGGGGCCAATCAGCCCCAGCATTTT. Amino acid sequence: CSVEMGANQPQHF.